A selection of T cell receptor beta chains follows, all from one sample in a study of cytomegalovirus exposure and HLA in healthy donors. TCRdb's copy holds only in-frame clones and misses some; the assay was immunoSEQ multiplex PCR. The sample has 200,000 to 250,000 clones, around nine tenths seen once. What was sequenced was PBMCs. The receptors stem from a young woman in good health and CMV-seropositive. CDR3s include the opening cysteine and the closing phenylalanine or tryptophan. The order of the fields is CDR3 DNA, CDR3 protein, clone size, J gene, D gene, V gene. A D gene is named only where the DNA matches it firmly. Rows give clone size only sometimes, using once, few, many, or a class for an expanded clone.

CDR3 DNA: TGCGCCAGCAGCCCCAGCCCCGAGGGGGGGCGAAGGTATGGCTACACCTTC
CDR3 protein: CASSPSPEGGRRYGYTF
clone size: few
J gene: TRBJ1-2
D gene: -
V gene: TRBV4-1

CDR3 DNA: TGTGCCAGCCTAGATCGGACTAGCGGCTCCTACGAGCAGTACTTC
CDR3 protein: CASLDRTSGSYEQYF
clone size: -
J gene: TRBJ2-7
D gene: TRBD2
V gene: TRBV6-1

CDR3 DNA: TGTGCCAGCAGCGTAGGATTGGTCGACTTGAGCAATGAGCAGTTCTTC
CDR3 protein: CASSVGLVDLSNEQFF
clone size: -
J gene: TRBJ2-1
D gene: -
V gene: TRBV9

CDR3 DNA: TGTGCCAGCCAAGACAGGGGGGACCACAATGAGCAGTTCTTC
CDR3 protein: CASQDRGDHNEQFF
clone size: -
J gene: TRBJ2-1
D gene: TRBD1
V gene: TRBV28

CDR3 DNA: TGTGCCAGCAGCTACGACACAGCGGGAGGCAATGAGCAGTTCTTC
CDR3 protein: CASSYDTAGGNEQFF
clone size: -
J gene: TRBJ2-1
D gene: TRBD2
V gene: TRBV5-6

CDR3 DNA: TGTGCCAGCCTCCTGGCCTCCTACAATGAGCAGTTCTTC
CDR3 protein: CASLLASYNEQFF
clone size: -
J gene: TRBJ2-1
D gene: -
V gene: TRBV6-1

CDR3 DNA: TGTGCCAGCAGTCAAACAGGGGAAGATACGCAGTATTTT
CDR3 protein: CASSQTGEDTQYF
clone size: -
J gene: TRBJ2-3
D gene: TRBD1
V gene: TRBV28

CDR3 DNA: TGTGCCAGCAGCCCCCAAGCGGGAGCTGTCGGGGAGCTGTTTTTT
CDR3 protein: CASSPQAGAVGELFF
clone size: -
J gene: TRBJ2-2
D gene: TRBD2
V gene: TRBV7-9

CDR3 DNA: TGCGCCAGCAGCCGAAATGGGAGGTTGGACACTGAAGCTTTCTTT
CDR3 protein: CASSRNGRLDTEAFF
clone size: -
J gene: TRBJ1-1
D gene: -
V gene: TRBV4-1

CDR3 DNA: TGCGCCAGCAGCCCCCCCCCGGGGGGAGGCGCGAACACTGAAGCTTTCTTT
CDR3 protein: CASSPPPGGGANTEAFF
clone size: -
J gene: TRBJ1-1
D gene: -
V gene: TRBV4-1

CDR3 DNA: TGTGCCAGCAGCTCCAGATTTCCGGACAGGGGAGATGGCTACACCTTC
CDR3 protein: CASSSRFPDRGDGYTF
clone size: -
J gene: TRBJ1-2
D gene: TRBD1
V gene: TRBV7-8

CDR3 DNA: TGTGCCAGCAGCCCCCCCGGGGGGGGTGAAGCTTTCTTT
CDR3 protein: CASSPPGGGEAFF
clone size: -
J gene: TRBJ1-1
D gene: -
V gene: TRBV11-3

CDR3 DNA: TGTGCCAGCAGCTTCCGGGGTCAGCCCCAGCATTTT
CDR3 protein: CASSFRGQPQHF
clone size: -
J gene: TRBJ1-5
D gene: -
V gene: TRBV7-9

CDR3 DNA: TGCAGCGTTGAAGATCTAGGGACTGGGTACGAGCAGTACTTC
CDR3 protein: CSVEDLGTGYEQYF
clone size: -
J gene: TRBJ2-7
D gene: -
V gene: TRBV29-1

CDR3 DNA: TGCGCCAGCAGCTTGGACAGGGGGAAATATGGCTACACCTTC
CDR3 protein: CASSLDRGKYGYTF
clone size: -
J gene: TRBJ1-2
D gene: TRBD1
V gene: TRBV5-1

CDR3 DNA: TGTGCCAGCAGGAGGGTTAATGAGCAGTTCTTC
CDR3 protein: CASRRVNEQFF
clone size: -
J gene: TRBJ2-1
D gene: -
V gene: TRBV27

CDR3 DNA: TGTGCCAGCAGCCCCAGTCTAGCGACTAGCACAGATACGCAGTATTTT
CDR3 protein: CASSPSLATSTDTQYF
clone size: -
J gene: TRBJ2-3
D gene: -
V gene: TRBV28

CDR3 DNA: TGTGCCAGCAGCTTCCTAAATTTACTAGCGGGAGGGCCCGGAGATACGCAGTATTTT
CDR3 protein: CASSFLNLLAGGPGDTQYF
clone size: -
J gene: TRBJ2-3
D gene: TRBD2
V gene: TRBV5-8

CDR3 DNA: TGCGCCAGCAGCTGGGGGGGTCATGAGCAGTTCTTC
CDR3 protein: CASSWGGHEQFF
clone size: -
J gene: TRBJ2-1
D gene: TRBD2
V gene: TRBV5-1

CDR3 DNA: TGTGCCAGCAGTGCAGGCCTCGCTAGCAATCAGCCCCAGCATTTT
CDR3 protein: CASSAGLASNQPQHF
clone size: -
J gene: TRBJ1-5
D gene: -
V gene: TRBV2

CDR3 DNA: TGCGCCAGCAGCCAAAGGACAGGGATCATGAACACTGAAGCTTTCTTT
CDR3 protein: CASSQRTGIMNTEAFF
clone size: -
J gene: TRBJ1-1
D gene: TRBD1
V gene: TRBV5-1

CDR3 DNA: TGCGCCAGCAGCCAAGATATTTCGGCAGGGAACGAGCAGTACTTC
CDR3 protein: CASSQDISAGNEQYF
clone size: -
J gene: TRBJ2-7
D gene: -
V gene: TRBV4-1

CDR3 DNA: TGTGCCATCAGTGAGCGTCCTGCGGGAGTGGATTTGAGCGAGCAGTACTTC
CDR3 protein: CAISERPAGVDLSEQYF
clone size: once
J gene: TRBJ2-7
D gene: TRBD2
V gene: TRBV10-3

CDR3 DNA: TGTGCCAGCAGGGCGACACCGCCTCGTGAAGCTTTCTTT
CDR3 protein: CASRATPPREAFF
clone size: -
J gene: TRBJ1-1
D gene: -
V gene: TRBV6-1

CDR3 DNA: TGCGCCAGCAGCCCGTCAGTCATGGACACCGGGGAGCTGTTTTTT
CDR3 protein: CASSPSVMDTGELFF
clone size: -
J gene: TRBJ2-2
D gene: -
V gene: TRBV4-1

CDR3 DNA: TGTGCCAGTAGTCTCCAAGCGGGATCCTACGAGCAGTACTTC
CDR3 protein: CASSLQAGSYEQYF
clone size: -
J gene: TRBJ2-7
D gene: TRBD2
V gene: TRBV19

CDR3 DNA: TGCAGCGTCGAGGGACAGGGGGACCACGAGCAGTACTTC
CDR3 protein: CSVEGQGDHEQYF
clone size: -
J gene: TRBJ2-7
D gene: TRBD1
V gene: TRBV29-1

CDR3 DNA: TGTGCCAGCAGTTTTATTGGCGGGACGGTCGGCACAGATACGCAGTATTTT
CDR3 protein: CASSFIGGTVGTDTQYF
clone size: -
J gene: TRBJ2-3
D gene: -
V gene: TRBV28

CDR3 DNA: TGTGCCAGCAGCTTAAGCCGGGTCGATCCCCAGCATTTT
CDR3 protein: CASSLSRVDPQHF
clone size: -
J gene: TRBJ1-5
D gene: -
V gene: TRBV7-3

CDR3 DNA: TGTGCCAGCTCACCACGCCAGATCGATGGCTACACCTTC
CDR3 protein: CASSPRQIDGYTF
clone size: -
J gene: TRBJ1-2
D gene: -
V gene: TRBV18

CDR3 DNA: TGTGCCAGCAGTCCCTGGTTGGGGGCCAGGGGCGGGGAGCTGTTTTTT
CDR3 protein: CASSPWLGARGGELFF
clone size: -
J gene: TRBJ2-2
D gene: -
V gene: TRBV27

CDR3 DNA: TGTGCCAGCAGCCTCCGGGACAGTGACACTGAAGCTTTCTTT
CDR3 protein: CASSLRDSDTEAFF
clone size: -
J gene: TRBJ1-1
D gene: TRBD1
V gene: TRBV5-8

CDR3 DNA: TGTGCCAGCAGTGAAGACATTAACTATGGCTACACCTTC
CDR3 protein: CASSEDINYGYTF
clone size: -
J gene: TRBJ1-2
D gene: -
V gene: TRBV2

CDR3 DNA: TGTGCCAGCAGCTTAGGCAGGGGGCGGAACACTGAAGCTTTCTTT
CDR3 protein: CASSLGRGRNTEAFF
clone size: -
J gene: TRBJ1-1
D gene: TRBD1
V gene: TRBV7-8

CDR3 DNA: TGCAGCCTCCCGCCATCGGGACAGAAGACCTACAATGAGCAGTTCTTC
CDR3 protein: CSLPPSGQKTYNEQFF
clone size: few
J gene: TRBJ2-1
D gene: TRBD1
V gene: TRBV29-1

CDR3 DNA: TGTGCCAGCAGTTTGGCTAGCGGGAGGTGGGATACGCAGTATTTT
CDR3 protein: CASSLASGRWDTQYF
clone size: -
J gene: TRBJ2-3
D gene: TRBD2
V gene: TRBV28

CDR3 DNA: TGTGCCAGCAGCTCAACCTACGAGCAGTACTTC
CDR3 protein: CASSSTYEQYF
clone size: once
J gene: TRBJ2-7
D gene: -
V gene: TRBV5-4

CDR3 DNA: TGTGCCAGCAGTTTGTCACCCGGCTCCTACGAGCAGTACTTC
CDR3 protein: CASSLSPGSYEQYF
clone size: -
J gene: TRBJ2-7
D gene: -
V gene: TRBV27

CDR3 DNA: TGTGCCAGCAGCTGGATTGACAGGGCACAGGTGGATACGCAGTATTTT
CDR3 protein: CASSWIDRAQVDTQYF
clone size: -
J gene: TRBJ2-3
D gene: TRBD1
V gene: TRBV5-6

CDR3 DNA: TGTGCCAGCGGGACTAACTCCTACGAGCAGTACTTC
CDR3 protein: CASGTNSYEQYF
clone size: many
J gene: TRBJ2-7
D gene: TRBD2
V gene: TRBV2

CDR3 DNA: TGTGCCAGCAGTTTATTTGGACAGGGGGCCGAAAATCAAGAGACCCAGTACTTC
CDR3 protein: CASSLFGQGAENQETQYF
clone size: -
J gene: TRBJ2-5
D gene: TRBD1
V gene: TRBV27